The entry that follows covers one T cell receptor (beta chain) sequence. Germline values: CDR1 LNHNV, CDR2 YYDKDF (reference sequence). The CDR3 spans 13 residues. V shed 6 bases and J shed 8 bases, with 16 bases lying between them. This sample stems from a study of beta chain features in type 1 diabetes. The investigators reverse transcribed all of the isolated RNA, so they sequenced expressed TCRB transcripts. Method: immunoSEQ multiplex PCR; TCRdb's copy keeps in-frame clones and lacks some. Among more than 150,000 clones, approximately 12% were seen once, and the ten largest hold about 2%. The sequencing sample was made of central memory CD4+ T cells from blood. The chain uses TRBV15 and TRBJ1-2, with a tentative D call TRBD1 (6 bases). The source of this sequence is a man younger than 35 in good health. The CDR3 protein is CATRSGTLAGYTF. CDR3 DNA sequence: TGTGCCACCAGATCCGGGACACTTGCGGGCTACACCTTC. Full variable domain (remainder filled in from reference TRBV15 and TRBJ1-2): DAMVIQNPRYQVTQFGKPVTLSCSQTLNHNVMYWYQQKSSQAPKLLFHYYDKDFNNEADTPDNFQSRRPNTSFCFLDIRSPGLGDTAMYLCATRSGTLAGYTFGSGTRLTVV.